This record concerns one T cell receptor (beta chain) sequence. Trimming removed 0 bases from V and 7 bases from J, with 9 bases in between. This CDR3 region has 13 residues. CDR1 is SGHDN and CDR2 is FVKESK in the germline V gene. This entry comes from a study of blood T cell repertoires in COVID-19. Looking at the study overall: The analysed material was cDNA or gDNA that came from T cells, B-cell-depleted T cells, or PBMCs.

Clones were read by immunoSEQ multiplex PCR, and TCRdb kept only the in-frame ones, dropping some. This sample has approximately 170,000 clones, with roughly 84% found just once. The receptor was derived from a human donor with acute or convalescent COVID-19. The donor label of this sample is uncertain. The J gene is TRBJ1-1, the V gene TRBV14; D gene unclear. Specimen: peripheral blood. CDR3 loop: CASSQDLSDEAFF. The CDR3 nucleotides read TGTGCCAGCAGCCAAGATCTCAGCGATGAAGCTTTCTTT.